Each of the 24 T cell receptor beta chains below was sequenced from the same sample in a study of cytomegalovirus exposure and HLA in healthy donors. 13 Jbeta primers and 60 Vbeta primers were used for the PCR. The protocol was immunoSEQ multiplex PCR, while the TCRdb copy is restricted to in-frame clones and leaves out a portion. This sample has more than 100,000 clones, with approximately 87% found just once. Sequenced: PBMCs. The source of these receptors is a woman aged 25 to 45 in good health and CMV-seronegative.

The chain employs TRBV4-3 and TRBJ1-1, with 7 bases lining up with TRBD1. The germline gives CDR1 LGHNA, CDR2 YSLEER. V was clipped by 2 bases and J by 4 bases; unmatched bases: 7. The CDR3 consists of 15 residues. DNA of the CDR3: TGCGCCAGCAGCCAAACCCGACAGGGACTCACTGAAGCTTTCTTT. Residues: CASSQTRQGLTEAFF.

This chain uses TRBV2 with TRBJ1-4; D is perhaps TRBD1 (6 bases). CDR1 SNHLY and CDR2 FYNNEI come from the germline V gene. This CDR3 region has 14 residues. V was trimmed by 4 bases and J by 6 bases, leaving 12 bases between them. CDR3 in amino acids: CASSASAGDEKLFF. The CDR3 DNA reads TGTGCCAGCAGTGCCTCGGCAGGGGATGAAAAACTGTTTTTT. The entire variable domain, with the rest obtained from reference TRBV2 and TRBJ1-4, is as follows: EPEVTQTPSHQVTQMGQEVILRCVPISNHLYFYWYRQILGQKVEFLVSFYNNEISEKSEIFDDQFSVERPDGSNFTLKIRSTKLEDSAMYFCASSASAGDEKLFFGSGTQLSVL.

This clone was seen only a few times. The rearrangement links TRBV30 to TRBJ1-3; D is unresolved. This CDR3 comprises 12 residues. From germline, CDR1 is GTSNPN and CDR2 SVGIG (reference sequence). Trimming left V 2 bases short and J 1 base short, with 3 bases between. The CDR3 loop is CAWSPSGNTIYF. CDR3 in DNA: TGTGCCTGGAGTCCTTCTGGAAACACCATATATTTT.

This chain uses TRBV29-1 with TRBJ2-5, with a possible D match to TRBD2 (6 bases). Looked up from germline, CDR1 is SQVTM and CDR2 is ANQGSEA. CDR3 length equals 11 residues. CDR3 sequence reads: CGGLGRETQYF. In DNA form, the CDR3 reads TGCGGGGGGTTGGGCCGGGAGACCCAGTACTTC.

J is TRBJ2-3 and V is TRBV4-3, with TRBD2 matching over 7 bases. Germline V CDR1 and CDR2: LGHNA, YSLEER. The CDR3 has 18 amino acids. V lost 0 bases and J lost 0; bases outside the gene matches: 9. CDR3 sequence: CASSQDLGLEGSTDTQYF. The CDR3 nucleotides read TGCGCCAGCAGCCAAGATCTCGGACTAGAGGGGAGCACAGATACGCAGTATTTT.

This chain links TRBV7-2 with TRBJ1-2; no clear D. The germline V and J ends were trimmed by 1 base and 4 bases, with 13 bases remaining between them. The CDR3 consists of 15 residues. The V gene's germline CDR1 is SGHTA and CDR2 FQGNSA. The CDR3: CASSLGYQAFYGYTF. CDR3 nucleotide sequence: TGTGCCAGCAGCTTAGGTTACCAGGCGTTCTATGGCTACACCTTC.

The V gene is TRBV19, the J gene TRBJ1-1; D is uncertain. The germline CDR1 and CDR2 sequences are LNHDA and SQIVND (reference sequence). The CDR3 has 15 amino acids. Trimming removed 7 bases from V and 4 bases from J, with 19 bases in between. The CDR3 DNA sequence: TGTGCCAGTATACAAAATACAGCTTCTTTCACTGAAGCTTTCTTT. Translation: CASIQNTASFTEAFF.

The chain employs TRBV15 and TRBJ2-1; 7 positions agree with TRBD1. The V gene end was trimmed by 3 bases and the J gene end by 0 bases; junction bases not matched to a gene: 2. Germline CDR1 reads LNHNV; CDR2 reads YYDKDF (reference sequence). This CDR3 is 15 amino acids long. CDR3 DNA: TGTGCCACCAGCAGGGGACAGCGCTCCTACAATGAGCAGTTCTTC. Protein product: CATSRGQRSYNEQFF.

CDR3 sequence reads: CASSVTGTSEETQYF. In nucleotides, the CDR3 is TGTGCCAGCAGCGTCACCGGGACTAGCGAAGAGACCCAGTACTTC. The chain recombines TRBV9 with TRBJ2-5, with 10 nucleotides matching TRBD2. The CDR3 has 15 residues. V trimming: 2 bases; J trimming: 3 bases; junction bases outside the gene matches: 4. CDR1 is SGDLS, CDR2 YYNGEE, per germline.

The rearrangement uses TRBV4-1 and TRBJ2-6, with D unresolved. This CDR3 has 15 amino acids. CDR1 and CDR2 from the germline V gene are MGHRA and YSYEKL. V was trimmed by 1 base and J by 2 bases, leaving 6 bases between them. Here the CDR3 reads CASSQGSAGANVLTF. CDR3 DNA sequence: TGCGCCAGCAGCCAAGGATCAGCTGGGGCCAACGTCCTGACTTTC.

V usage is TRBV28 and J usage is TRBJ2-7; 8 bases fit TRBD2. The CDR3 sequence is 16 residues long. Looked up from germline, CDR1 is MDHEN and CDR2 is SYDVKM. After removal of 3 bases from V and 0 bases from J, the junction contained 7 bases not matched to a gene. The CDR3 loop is CASSFSLAGPSYEQYF. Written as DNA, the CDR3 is TGTGCCAGCAGTTTCTCCTTAGCGGGACCCTCCTACGAGCAGTACTTC. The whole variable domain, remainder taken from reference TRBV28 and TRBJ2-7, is DVKVTQSSRYLVKRTGEKVFLECVQDMDHENMFWYRQDPGLGLRLIYFSYDVKMKEKGDIPEGYSVSREKKERFSLILESASTNQTSMYLCASSFSLAGPSYEQYFGPGTRLTVT.

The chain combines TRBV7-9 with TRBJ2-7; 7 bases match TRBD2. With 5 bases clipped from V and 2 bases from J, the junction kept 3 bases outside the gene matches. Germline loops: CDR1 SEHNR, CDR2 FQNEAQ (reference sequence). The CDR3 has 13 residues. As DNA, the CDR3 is TGTGCCAGCAGCGACGGACTAGCCTACGAGCAGTACTTC. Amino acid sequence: CASSDGLAYEQYF.

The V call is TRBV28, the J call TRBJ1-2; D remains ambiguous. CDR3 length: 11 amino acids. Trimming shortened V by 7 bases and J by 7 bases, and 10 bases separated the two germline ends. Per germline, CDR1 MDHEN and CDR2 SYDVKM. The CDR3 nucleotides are TGTGCCAGCAACCCAGAGGGTGGCTACACCTTC. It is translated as CASNPEGGYTF.

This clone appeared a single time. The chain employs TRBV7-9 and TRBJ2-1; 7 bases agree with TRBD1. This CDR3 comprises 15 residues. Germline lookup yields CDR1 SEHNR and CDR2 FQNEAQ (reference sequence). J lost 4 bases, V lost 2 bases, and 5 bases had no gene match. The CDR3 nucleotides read TGTGCCAGCAGCTTAAGACAGGGCCCATACAATGAGCAGTTCTTC. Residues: CASSLRQGPYNEQFF.

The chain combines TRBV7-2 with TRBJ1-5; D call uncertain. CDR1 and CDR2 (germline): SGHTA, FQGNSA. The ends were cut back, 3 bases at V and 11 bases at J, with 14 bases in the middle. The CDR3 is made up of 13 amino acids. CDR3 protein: CASSFDAAQAQHF. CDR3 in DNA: TGTGCCAGCAGCTTCGACGCGGCTCAAGCCCAGCATTTT.

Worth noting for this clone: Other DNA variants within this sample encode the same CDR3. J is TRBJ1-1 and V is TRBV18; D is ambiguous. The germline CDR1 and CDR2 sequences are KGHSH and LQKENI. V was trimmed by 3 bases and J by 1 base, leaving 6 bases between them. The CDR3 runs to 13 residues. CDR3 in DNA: TGTGCCAGCTCACCCACGGGGAACACTGAAGCTTTCTTT. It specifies CASSPTGNTEAFF. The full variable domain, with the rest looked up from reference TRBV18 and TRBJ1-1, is NAGVMQNPRHLVRRRGQEARLRCSPMKGHSHVYWYRQLPEEGLKFMVYLQKENIIDESGMPKERFSAEFPKEGPSILRIQQVVRGDSAAYFCASSPTGNTEAFFGQGTRLTVV.

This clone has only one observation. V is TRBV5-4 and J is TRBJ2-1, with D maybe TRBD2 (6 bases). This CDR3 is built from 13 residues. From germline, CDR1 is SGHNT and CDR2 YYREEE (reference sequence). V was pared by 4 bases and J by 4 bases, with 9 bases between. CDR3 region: CASSTGLYNEQFF. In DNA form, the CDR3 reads TGTGCCAGCAGCACGGGACTTTACAATGAGCAGTTCTTC.

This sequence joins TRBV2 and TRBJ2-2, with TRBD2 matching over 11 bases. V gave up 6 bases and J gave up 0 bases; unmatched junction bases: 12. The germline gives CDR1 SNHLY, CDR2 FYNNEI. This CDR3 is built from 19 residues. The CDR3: CASSASTSGRGANTGELFF. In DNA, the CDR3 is TGTGCCAGCAGCGCTAGCACTAGCGGGAGAGGCGCGAACACCGGGGAGCTGTTTTTT.

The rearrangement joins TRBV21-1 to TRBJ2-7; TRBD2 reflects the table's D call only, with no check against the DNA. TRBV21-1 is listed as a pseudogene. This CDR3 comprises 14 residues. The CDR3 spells CASSKFPSSYEQYF. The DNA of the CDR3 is TGTGCCAGCAGCAAATTTCCTAGCTCCTACGAGCAGTACTTC.

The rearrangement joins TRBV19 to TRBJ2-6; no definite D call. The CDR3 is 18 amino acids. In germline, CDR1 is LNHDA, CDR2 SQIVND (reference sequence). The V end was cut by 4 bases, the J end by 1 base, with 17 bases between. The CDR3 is CASSTASRYTSGANVLTF. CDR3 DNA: TGTGCCAGTAGTACTGCTTCCAGGTATACTTCTGGGGCCAACGTCCTGACTTTC.

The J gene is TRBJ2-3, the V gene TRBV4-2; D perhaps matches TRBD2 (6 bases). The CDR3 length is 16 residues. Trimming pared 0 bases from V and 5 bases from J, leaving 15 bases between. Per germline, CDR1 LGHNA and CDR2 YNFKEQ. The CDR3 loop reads CASSQDSAGMGDTQYF. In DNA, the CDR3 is TGTGCCAGCAGCCAAGATAGCGCGGGAATGGGAGATACGCAGTATTTT.

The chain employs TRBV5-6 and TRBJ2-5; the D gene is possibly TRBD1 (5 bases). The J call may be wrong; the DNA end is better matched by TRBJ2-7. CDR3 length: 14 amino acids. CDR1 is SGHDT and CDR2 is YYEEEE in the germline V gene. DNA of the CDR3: TGTGCCAGCAGCTTAGGGGTTATCCCCTACGAGCAGTACTTC. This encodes CASSLGVIPYEQYF.

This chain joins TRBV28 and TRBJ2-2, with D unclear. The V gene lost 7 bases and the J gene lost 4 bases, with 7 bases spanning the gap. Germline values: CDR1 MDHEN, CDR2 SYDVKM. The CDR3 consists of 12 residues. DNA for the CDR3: TGTGCCAGCACGGCGGCCACCGGGGAGCTGTTTTTT. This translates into CASTAATGELFF. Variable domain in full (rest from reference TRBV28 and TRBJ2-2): DVKVTQSSRYLVKRTGEKVFLECVQDMDHENMFWYRQDPGLGLRLIYFSYDVKMKEKGDIPEGYSVSREKKERFSLILESASTNQTSMYLCASTAATGELFFGEGSRLTVL.

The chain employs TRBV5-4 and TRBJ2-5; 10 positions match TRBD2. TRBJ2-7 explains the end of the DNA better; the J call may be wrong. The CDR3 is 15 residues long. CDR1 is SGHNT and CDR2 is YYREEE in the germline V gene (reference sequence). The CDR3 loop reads CASSLWTSGFYEQYF. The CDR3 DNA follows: TGTGCCAGCAGCCTTTGGACTAGCGGATTCTACGAGCAGTACTTC.